Sequencing of this T cell receptor (beta chain) was carried out in a study of T cell changes during pregnancy in multiple sclerosis (dated by TCRdb to between 2018 and 2021). About the study as a whole: The study looked at changes in the T cell repertoire across pregnancy in women with multiple sclerosis.

About this clone: There is no known antigen for this receptor. Base qualities were left out, and no much larger clone turns up one base away.

The method was the immunoSEQ multiplex PCR assay. The table comes from immuneACCESS by way of TCRdb, which keeps in-frame sequences with V and J called. Part of the clones is missing from these tables; in studies checked, under half for an unresolved V gene and the rest for unknown reasons. For this sample the table gives roughly 110,000 clones, of which roughly 90% were detected only once. Of the sample, roughly 1.7% falls within the top ten clones. V loses 1 base of germline sequence and J loses 6 bases, and the interval between the two ends is 10 bases. The CDR3 runs 13 residues from the cysteine to the phenylalanine. Only the CDR3 portion is preserved as DNA: 39 bases, with reading frame beginning at the first base. According to the germline V gene (reference sequence), CDR1 reads SGHNT and CDR2 reads YYREEE.

This TCR was sampled from a female donor with multiple sclerosis, enrolled in a pregnancy study. This specimen consisted of peripheral blood, obtained after pregnancy. The chain was built from TRBV5-4 and TRBJ1-1; there is no confident call for the D gene. In nucleotides, the sequence is TGTGCCAGCAGCTTGAATCGGCGGGCTGAAGCTTTCTTT. It translates as CASSLNRRAEAFF.